Below, 30 T cell receptor beta chains from the same sample are listed, as sequenced in a study of T cell repertoires in cytomegalovirus infection. TCRdb ran MiXCR on the reads and lists one entry per CDR3 protein. The sample lists under 500,000 distinct CDR3 sequences, roughly 46% occurring once. Antigens of these TCRs are unknown. The sample in question was cultured PBMCs, obtained from culture after CMV antigen stimulation. The source of these receptors is a human donor in good health (CMV status not recorded). Some clones in this sample may be carry-over from other donors' samples.

V is TRBV7-6 and J is TRBJ2-5; weak D call: TRBD2 (6 bases). V gave up 5 bases and J gave up 4 bases, with 14 bases separating them. Germline lookup yields CDR1 SGHVS and CDR2 FNYEAQ. The CDR3 contains 14 residues. The CDR3 spells CASSPPGRGETQYF. DNA of the CDR3: TGTGCCAGCAGCCCCCCCGGGCGGGGAGAGACCCAGTACTTC.

In its sample, this clonotype was seen a few times. The chain recombines TRBV7-8 with TRBJ2-5; TRBD2 agrees at 10 bases. Germline V gene lookup returns CDR1 SGHVS and CDR2 FQNEAQ. The CDR3 is 13 amino acids. V lost 5 bases, J lost 13 bases, and 10 bases stayed unmatched. CDR3 protein: CASSGRGVAGGYF. CDR3 nucleotides: TGTGCCAGCAGCGGAAGAGGCGTAGCGGGGGGGTACTTC.

This chain links TRBV15 with TRBJ2-1; D ambiguous. Germline assignment: CDR1 LNHNV and CDR2 YYDKDF (reference sequence). The CDR3 sequence is 14 residues long. The ends were cut back, 0 bases at V and 13 bases at J, with 16 bases in the middle. This chain's CDR3 is CATSRDQVGLGQFF. CDR3 DNA sequence: TGTGCCACCAGCAGAGATCAGGTGGGTCTTGGACAGTTCTTC.

This clonotype was seen only a few times. The chain employs TRBV11-2 and TRBJ1-5, with a weak D call TRBD1 (5 bases). Germline loops: CDR1 SGHAT, CDR2 FQNNGV. With 4 bases removed from V and 1 base from J, the gap between germline ends came to 14 bases. The CDR3 extends over 16 amino acids. The CDR3 DNA is TGTGCCAGCAGCTCCCTCCAGGGTGGCAGCAATCAGCCCCAGCATTTT. Its protein product is CASSSLQGGSNQPQHF.

The chain recombines TRBV12-5 with TRBJ2-7; D might be TRBD1 (5 bases). Trimming took off 0 bases at V and 4 bases at J, with 16 bases between the two ends. Per the germline V gene, CDR1 is LGHNT and CDR2 is FRNRAP. There are 16 residues in the CDR3. The CDR3 nucleotides are TGTGCTAGTGGTTTGGTACAGGTCGGTACGAATTACGAGCAGTACTTC. Residues: CASGLVQVGTNYEQYF.

This clonotype has a handful of counts. The rearrangement joins TRBV7-8 to TRBJ2-5; D gene ambiguous. CDR1 SGHVS and CDR2 FQNEAQ come from the germline V gene. Between the trimmed V and J ends, which lost 0 bases and 3 bases, there was a span of 11 bases. The CDR3 sequence is 15 residues long. The CDR3 loop is CASSLAPSAEETQYF. The CDR3 bases are TGTGCCAGCAGCTTAGCGCCCTCAGCTGAAGAGACCCAGTACTTC.

This clonotype was counted a single time. The V call is TRBV20-1, the J call TRBJ1-5; 11 bases match TRBD1. The germline gives CDR1 DFQATT, CDR2 SNEGSKA (reference sequence). The CDR3 is 16 amino acids. With V trimmed by 2 bases and J by 5 bases, 8 bases remained unmatched. The CDR3 bases are TGCAGTGCTAGATCCAGAGGGACAGGGGGGGATCAGCCCCAGCATTTT. Translation: CSARSRGTGGDQPQHF.

The chain recombines TRBV25-1 with TRBJ2-7; 9 bases align to TRBD2. The V gene's germline CDR1 is MGHDK and CDR2 SYGVNS. V lost 6 bases to trimming and J lost 4 bases; unmatched junction nucleotides: 19. This CDR3 is built from 18 residues. As DNA, the CDR3 is TGTGCCAGCAGGACGGGGAAAGCGGCGGGAGGGCCCGGGTACGAGCAGTACTTC. Amino acid sequence: CASRTGKAAGGPGYEQYF.

The chain has TRBV12-3 or TRBV12-4 and TRBJ1-4; D gene unclear. The CDR3 sequence is 14 residues long. Trimming left V 7 bases short and J 4 bases short, with 13 bases between. Written as DNA, the CDR3 is TGTGCCAGCACCTTAGGTACAGTTAATGAAAAACTGTTTTTT. This translates into CASTLGTVNEKLFF.

V and J are TRBV7-2 and TRBJ2-2, with D unresolved. V lost 2 bases, J lost 5 bases, and 3 bases lay in between. The germline gives CDR1 SGHTA, CDR2 FQGNSA. The CDR3 is 12 amino acids. CDR3 region: CASSLSTGELFF. The CDR3 DNA sequence: TGTGCCAGCAGCTTATCGACCGGGGAGCTGTTTTTT.

The rearrangement joins TRBV15 to TRBJ1-5; D ambiguous. Germline loops: CDR1 LNHNV, CDR2 YYDKDF (reference sequence). The CDR3 has 15 amino acids. V was pared by 0 bases and J by 3 bases, with 9 bases between. The CDR3 sequence is CATSRDGRVNQPQHF. The CDR3 DNA sequence: TGTGCCACCAGCAGAGACGGGCGGGTCAATCAGCCCCAGCATTTT.

The V gene is TRBV19, the J gene TRBJ1-1; D call uncertain. This CDR3 has 14 residues. Looked up from germline, CDR1 is LNHDA and CDR2 is SQIVND (reference sequence). The V gene lost 5 bases and the J gene lost 4 bases, with 14 bases spanning the gap. The DNA for the CDR3 is TGTGCCAGTAGTCTCGGGTACAGTTCCACTGAAGCTTTCTTT. Its protein product is CASSLGYSSTEAFF.

A few counts support this clonotype. The rearrangement links TRBV6-5 to TRBJ1-6; D is unclear. CDR1 is MNHEY and CDR2 is SVGAGI in the germline V gene. CDR3 length equals 17 residues. Trimming removed 0 bases at V and 0 bases at J, with 9 bases between. In DNA, the CDR3 is TGTGCCAGCAGTTACTCGCCCCGGGGCTCCTATAATTCACCCCTCCACTTT. Its translation: CASSYSPRGSYNSPLHF.

A few counts support this clonotype. The rearrangement links TRBV12-3 or TRBV12-4 to TRBJ2-3, with 8 bases lining up with TRBD1. V gave up 3 bases and J gave up 6 bases; unmatched junction bases: 8. The CDR3 length is 15 residues. The CDR3 coding sequence is TGTGCCAGCAGTTTGTGGACAGGGAAGGGGGATACGCAGTATTTT. It yields the protein CASSLWTGKGDTQYF.

This clonotype was seen only a few times. V gene TRBV11-2 combines with J gene TRBJ2-7; D might be TRBD1 or TRBD2, each matching 6 bases. The CDR3 runs 14 residues. The ends were cut back, 1 base at V and 5 bases at J, with 12 bases in the middle. CDR1 and CDR2 from the germline V gene are SGHAT and FQNNGV. As DNA, the CDR3 is TGTGCCAGCAGCTTAGGAGGGGGGACGGACGAGCAGTACTTC. This sequence encodes CASSLGGGTDEQYF. The variable domain in full, with the rest retrieved from reference TRBV11-2 and TRBJ2-7, is EAGVAQSPRYKIIEKRQSVAFWCNPISGHATLYWYQQILGQGPKLLIQFQNNGVVDDSQLPKDRFSAERLKGVDSTLKIQPAKLEDSAVYLCASSLGGGTDEQYFGPGTRLTVT.

This clonotype was detected ten times or more. The chain recombines TRBV3-1 with TRBJ1-5; maybe TRBD1 (6 bases). CDR3 length: 14 amino acids. The V end was cut by 5 bases, the J end by 2 bases, with 10 bases between. Germline V lookup: CDR1 LGHDT, CDR2 YNNKEL (reference sequence). The CDR3 region is CASSASGGNQPQHF. The CDR3 nucleotides are TGTGCCAGCAGCGCCTCAGGGGGCAATCAGCCCCAGCATTTT.

The chain recombines TRBV6-2 or TRBV6-3 with TRBJ2-7; possible D gene TRBD1, 7 bases. V dropped 7 bases and J dropped 0 bases, with 22 bases sitting between them. Per the germline V gene, CDR1 is MNHEY and CDR2 is SVGEGT. The CDR3 covers 17 residues. The CDR3 reads CASKQGESGRDSYEQYF. For the CDR3, the DNA is TGTGCCAGCAAGCAGGGGGAGAGCGGGCGAGACTCCTACGAGCAGTACTTC.

The J gene is TRBJ2-1, the V gene TRBV19; tentatively, D is TRBD2 (6 bases). The germline V and J ends were trimmed by 3 bases and 10 bases, with 16 bases remaining between them. Germline V gene sequence: CDR1 LNHDA, CDR2 SQIVND (reference sequence). CDR3 length: 14 amino acids. The CDR3 region has the DNA TGTGCCAGTAGTATTTGGGGGAGGCGTCCGGAGCAGTTCTTC. As protein: CASSIWGRRPEQFF.

The chain is built from TRBV27 and TRBJ2-7; a weak D match, TRBD1 (7 bases). The V end lost 6 bases, the J end lost 2 bases, and 17 bases lay between the germline ends. There are 15 residues in the CDR3. Germline-derived CDR1 and CDR2 are MNHEY and SMNVEV (reference sequence). The CDR3 loop is CASREGQPHPYEQYF. In nucleotides, the CDR3 is TGTGCCAGCAGGGAGGGACAGCCTCATCCCTACGAGCAGTACTTC.

This chain connects TRBV12-3 or TRBV12-4 to TRBJ2-1, with TRBD2 identical over 10 bases. Trimming cost V 6 bases and J 9 bases; bases outside gene matches: 11. This CDR3 has 15 amino acids. The CDR3 DNA reads as TGTGCCAGCAGCCGAAGGAGCGGGAGGGCCTTTGAGCAGTTCTTC. As protein: CASSRRSGRAFEQFF.

This chain uses TRBV7-2 with TRBJ2-3; 9 bases line up with TRBD2. Germline CDR1 and CDR2: SGHTA and FQGNSA. The junction had 11 bases not matched to a gene; V was cut back by 1 base and J by 6 bases. The CDR3 covers 17 residues. The CDR3 protein is CASSLGVVAGEGDTQYF. CDR3 nucleotides: TGTGCCAGCAGCTTAGGTGTGGTAGCGGGGGAGGGGGATACGCAGTATTTT.

This chain uses TRBV12-3 or TRBV12-4 with TRBJ2-1; D perhaps matches TRBD1 (6 bases). The CDR3 is 15 amino acids. Trimming took off 3 bases at V and 3 bases at J, with 12 bases between the two ends. CDR3 amino acids: CASSFKTGNYNEQFF. CDR3 DNA sequence: TGTGCCAGCAGTTTTAAAACAGGGAACTACAATGAGCAGTTCTTC.

This clonotype showed up many times. The V gene is TRBV7-9, the J gene TRBJ2-7; 8 nucleotides match TRBD1. V lost 5 bases, J lost 3 bases, and 6 bases stayed unmatched. The CDR3 consists of 14 residues. CDR1 SEHNR and CDR2 FQNEAQ come from the germline V gene (reference sequence). The CDR3 region is CASSLGTGVYEQYF. The DNA for the CDR3 is TGTGCCAGCAGCCTCGGGACAGGAGTCTACGAGCAGTACTTC.

In its sample, this clonotype was seen a few times. The chain joins TRBV6-1 to TRBJ2-7; possibly TRBD1 for D (5 bases). The V end was cut by 4 bases, the J end by 2 bases, with 9 bases between. This CDR3 is built from 13 residues. CDR1 is MNHNS, CDR2 SASEGT, per germline. CDR3 coding DNA: TGTGCCAGCAGTGTGGACACTGCCTACGAGCAGTACTTC. Protein product: CASSVDTAYEQYF.

The chain couples TRBV7-2 to TRBJ2-3, with 8 bases that match TRBD2. After removal of 1 base from V and 0 bases from J, the junction contained 3 bases not matched to a gene. The CDR3 totals 16 residues. CDR1 SGHTA and CDR2 FQGNSA come from the germline V gene. CDR3 protein: CASSLERERSTDTQYF. The CDR3 coding sequence is TGTGCCAGCAGCTTAGAGCGGGAGAGGAGCACAGATACGCAGTATTTT.

The chain recombines TRBV27 with TRBJ2-5; possible D gene TRBD2, 6 bases. The CDR3 consists of 15 residues. The V gene lost 5 bases and the J gene lost 5 bases, with 18 bases spanning the gap. Per germline, CDR1 MNHEY and CDR2 SMNVEV (reference sequence). The CDR3, as DNA: TGTGCCAGCAGTCCGACAGCTACCCGGGGGGAGACCCAGTACTTC. Protein product: CASSPTATRGETQYF.

V usage is TRBV5-6 and J usage is TRBJ1-1; 7 positions agree with TRBD1. CDR1 and CDR2 (germline): SGHDT, YYEEEE. This CDR3 has 15 amino acids. Losses at the gene ends were 5 bases for V and 0 bases for J; bases not matched to a gene: 7. The CDR3 here is CASRKVGTVNTEAFF. DNA of the CDR3: TGTGCCAGCAGAAAAGTAGGGACAGTGAACACTGAAGCTTTCTTT.

The J gene is TRBJ2-1, the V gene TRBV20-1; possibly TRBD2 for D (6 bases). Trimming took off 1 base at V and 0 bases at J, with 7 bases between the two ends. The CDR3 is 14 residues long. Germline CDR1 and CDR2: DFQATT and SNEGSKA (reference sequence). The CDR3 sequence: CSARVLASYNEQFF. The CDR3 DNA follows: TGCAGTGCTAGAGTACTAGCCTCCTACAATGAGCAGTTCTTC.

This clonotype was seen only a few times. The chain carries TRBV7-2 and TRBJ2-5; D is unclear. This CDR3 region has 13 residues. The V and J ends lost 3 bases and 2 bases respectively, with 7 bases between them. Germline values: CDR1 SGHTA, CDR2 FQGNSA. CDR3 loop: CASSLNAQETQYF. CDR3 sequence (DNA): TGTGCCAGCAGCTTGAACGCTCAAGAGACCCAGTACTTC.

The table lists this clonotype with a few counts. The rearrangement joins TRBV7-6 to TRBJ2-6, with a tentative D call TRBD1 (7 bases). Germline lookup yields CDR1 SGHVS and CDR2 FNYEAQ. V lost 5 bases, J lost 2 bases, and 25 bases lay in between. The CDR3 sequence is 20 residues long. CDR3 loop: CASSMTGTAGWEAGANVLTF. The DNA of the CDR3 is TGTGCCAGCAGCATGACCGGGACAGCCGGCTGGGAGGCTGGGGCCAACGTCCTGACTTTC. The full variable domain, its missing parts supplied by reference TRBV7-6 and TRBJ2-6, is GAGVSQSPRYKVTKRGQDVALRCDPISGHVSLYWYRQALGQGPEFLTYFNYEAQQDKSGLPNDRFSAERPEGSISTLTIQRTEQRDSAMYRCASSMTGTAGWEAGANVLTFGAGSRLTVL.